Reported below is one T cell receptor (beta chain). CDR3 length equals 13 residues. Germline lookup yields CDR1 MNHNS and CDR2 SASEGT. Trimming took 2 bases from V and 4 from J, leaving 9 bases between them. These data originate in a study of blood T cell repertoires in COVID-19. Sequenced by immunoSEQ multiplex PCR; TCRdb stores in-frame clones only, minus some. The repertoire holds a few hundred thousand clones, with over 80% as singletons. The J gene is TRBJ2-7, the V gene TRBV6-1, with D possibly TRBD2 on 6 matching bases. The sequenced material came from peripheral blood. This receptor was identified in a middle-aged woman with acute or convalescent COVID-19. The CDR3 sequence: CASSEWGGYEQYV. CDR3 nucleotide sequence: TGTGCCAGCAGTGAATGGGGAGGTTACGAGCAGTACGTC.